The 3 T cell receptor beta chains below all came from one sample that was sequenced in a study of T cell responses to AZD1222 COVID-19 vaccine. The table came from immunoSEQ multiplex PCR; TCRdb's copy has only in-frame clones and leaves some out. This sample has roughly 110,000 clones, with 92% found just once. This material consisted of peripheral blood, taken 28 days after the second AZD1222 dose. These receptors all stem from an adult who received the AZD1222 COVID-19 vaccine.

The rearrangement links TRBV19 to TRBJ1-2; no clear D gene. Germline values: CDR1 LNHDA, CDR2 SQIVND (reference sequence). Trimming removed 2 bases from V and 0 bases from J, with 10 bases in between. This CDR3 contains 15 residues. CDR3 bases: TGTGCCAGTAGTATATTATCCGGGGCTAACTATGGCTACACCTTC. Translating gives CASSILSGANYGYTF.

The chain recombines TRBV28 with TRBJ2-4; D gene uncertain. The CDR3 consists of 13 residues. Trimming cost V 6 bases and J 1 base, with 7 bases left between them. The germline V gene encodes CDR1 MDHEN and CDR2 SYDVKM. CDR3 coding DNA: TGTGCCAGCAGCCCCGGGGCCAAAAACATTCAGTACTTC. It is translated as CASSPGAKNIQYF.

The chain has TRBV5-4 and TRBJ1-6; D gene unclear. This CDR3 region has 17 residues. Trimming removed 3 bases from V and 7 bases from J, with 20 bases in between. The germline CDR1 and CDR2 sequences are SGHNT and YYREEE (reference sequence). The CDR3 DNA follows: TGTGCCAGCAGCTCAATACCCTCAGGAGTTAGGAATTCACCCCTCCACTTT. This encodes CASSSIPSGVRNSPLHF.